The 9 T cell receptor beta chains below were found in one sample sequenced in a study of early T cells in non-severe SARS-CoV-2 infection. TCRdb analysed the 5' RACE reads with MiXCR anew, one entry per CDR3 protein. Of roughly 70,000 distinct CDR3 sequences listed, over 10% are singletons. The sample was whole blood. These receptors were taken from an adult who was a healthcare worker with PCR-confirmed SARS-CoV-2 infection or an uninfected control (not recorded which).

This chain connects TRBV21-1 to TRBJ1-3. TRBV21-1 is a documented pseudogene. This CDR3 comprises 12 residues. The CDR3 DNA reads as TGTGCCAGCAGCAAGCGGGATAACACCATATATTTT. This encodes CASSKRDNTIYF.

This clonotype was observed a handful of times. The V gene is TRBV29-1, the J gene TRBJ1-1, with D perhaps matching TRBD1 (6 bases). The V gene lost 7 bases and the J gene lost 5 bases, with 14 bases spanning the gap. This CDR3 spans 12 amino acids. Germline V gene sequence: CDR1 SQVTM, CDR2 ANQGSEA. The CDR3 region has the DNA TGCAGCGGAGGACAGCAAGGGACTGAAGCTTTCTTT. Translating it yields CSGGQQGTEAFF.

J is TRBJ2-7 and V is TRBV12-3 or TRBV12-4; TRBD1 might be the D (5 bases). The CDR3 contains 14 residues. Trimming stripped 3 bases from V and 0 bases from J, with 9 bases between. As DNA, the CDR3 is TGTGCCAGCAGTTTTCCAGGGTTCTCCTACGAGCAGTACTTC. It encodes CASSFPGFSYEQYF.

The table lists this clonotype with a few counts. Given the absence of the conserved phenylalanine or tryptophan at the CDR3 end, a read error is likely. The gene calls are TRBV7-2 and TRBJ2-1; perhaps D is TRBD1 or TRBD2 (6 bases each). Trimming stripped 10 bases from V and 4 bases from J, with 20 bases between. Germline values: CDR1 SGHTA, CDR2 FQGNSA. This CDR3 comprises 15 residues. The CDR3 sequence is CANRAPGAGYNEQFS. For the CDR3, the DNA is TGTGCCAACCGAGCCCCAGGGGCGGGGTACAATGAGCAGTTCTCC.

The chain is built from TRBV18 and TRBJ2-3, with D hard to call. Germline CDR1 is KGHSH and CDR2 is LQKENI. The CDR3 is 13 residues long. Trimming shortened V by 0 bases and J by 3 bases, and 4 bases separated the two germline ends. CDR3: CASSPPVTDTQYF. CDR3 nucleotides: TGTGCCAGCTCACCACCAGTAACAGATACGCAGTATTTT.

The chain has TRBV12-3 or TRBV12-4 and TRBJ2-2; D unresolved. V was trimmed by 8 bases and J by 5 bases, leaving 15 bases between them. This CDR3 has 14 amino acids. CDR3 protein: CASQGPTGTGELFF. In DNA form, the CDR3 reads TGTGCCAGCCAAGGGCCTACCGGGACCGGGGAGCTGTTTTTT.

Worth noting for this clonotype: At one of its ends the junction is not consistent with the germline gene, which may arise from a read error. CDR3 nucleotide sequence: TGTGCCGTCAGTGACTCAGGGGGCGATTCCGAGCAGTACTTC. Its protein is CAVSDSGGDSEQYF. This chain joins TRBV10-3 and TRBJ2-7, with 8 bases that match TRBD1. The length of the CDR3 is 14 residues. Germline assignment: CDR1 ENHRY and CDR2 SYGVKD.

The gene calls are TRBV2 and TRBJ2-7; D unclear. Deletions cut 7 bases from V and 7 bases from J, with 17 bases between. This CDR3 has 13 amino acids. The germline V gene has CDR1 SNHLY and CDR2 FYNNEI. CDR3 sequence: CASMYSSYEEQYF. The CDR3 nucleotides are TGTGCCAGCATGTACAGTTCCTACGAGGAGCAGTACTTC. Full variable domain (missing parts from reference TRBV2 and TRBJ2-7): EPEVTQTPSHQVTQMGQEVILRCVPISNHLYFYWYRQILGQKVEFLVSFYNNEISEKSEIFDDQFSVERPDGSNFTLKIRSTKLEDSAMYFCASMYSSYEEQYFGPGTRLTVT.

V usage is TRBV6-4 and J usage is TRBJ1-2, with a tentative D call TRBD1 (6 bases). V was shortened by 3 bases and J by 2 bases, with 7 bases between the two germline ends. The CDR3 is 13 amino acids. Germline values: CDR1 MRHNA, CDR2 SNTAGT. The CDR3: CASSERGNYGYTF. In DNA, the CDR3 is TGTGCCAGCAGTGAGAGGGGGAACTATGGCTACACCTTC.